What follows are 23 T cell receptor beta chains derived from one specimen sequenced in a study of blood T cells in healthy people across ages. The use of a sample-barcoded 5' primer and a J-beta primer mix characterized a second PCR of roughly 6 to 12 cycles. TCRdb independently ran MiXCR on the 5' RACE reads; one entry per CDR3 protein. The data hold around 1.5 million distinct CDR3 sequences, with around 59% observed a single time. Sequenced input: blood. The source of these receptors is a man in his late teens or twenties in good health.

Details on this clonotype: This may come from a read error, since a much larger clone is one base off. The chain carries TRBV2 and TRBJ2-1, with 12 positions matching TRBD2. Germline CDR1 and CDR2: SNHLY and FYNNEI. J gave up 8 bases and V 8 bases, and 7 bases lay outside the gene matches. The CDR3 is made up of 14 amino acids. The CDR3 loop reads CASEVLAGGDEQFF. DNA of the CDR3: TGTGCCAGCGAGGTACTAGCGGGAGGCGATGAGCAGTTCTTC.

The rearrangement joins TRBV6-6 to TRBJ2-5; no firm D call. CDR3 size: 13 residues. Germline V gives CDR1 MNHNY, CDR2 SVGAGI (reference sequence). V was clipped by 3 bases and J by 5 bases, with 10 bases between them. CDR3 loop: CASSYYSRETQYF. DNA for the CDR3: TGTGCCAGCAGTTATTACAGCCGGGAGACCCAGTACTTC.

The chain joins TRBV20-1 to TRBJ2-1; the D gene is possibly TRBD1 (6 bases). Trimming shortened V by 6 bases and J by 1 base, and 13 bases separated the two germline ends. The CDR3 is made up of 14 amino acids. Looked up from germline, CDR1 is DFQATT and CDR2 is SNEGSKA (reference sequence). CDR3 amino acids: CSARRQGSYNEQFF. The CDR3 bases are TGCAGTGCCCGGCGGCAGGGGTCCTACAATGAGCAGTTCTTC.

This clonotype was counted a few times. The V and J genes are TRBV4-1 and TRBJ2-7; D ambiguous. CDR1 MGHRA and CDR2 YSYEKL come from the germline V gene. This CDR3 is built from 15 residues. V was pared by 1 base and J by 2 bases, with 12 bases between. CDR3 DNA: TGCGCCAGCAGCCAAGGGCCGGGTAAACCCTACGAGCAGTACTTC. It codes for CASSQGPGKPYEQYF.

The chain links TRBV4-2 to TRBJ1-6; D is ambiguous. V was pared by 2 bases and J by 11 bases, with 13 bases between. The CDR3 is made up of 14 amino acids. Germline values: CDR1 LGHNA, CDR2 YNFKEQ. CDR3 region: CASSQNSGLPPLHF. As DNA, the CDR3 is TGTGCCAGCAGCCAAAACTCAGGACTGCCACCCCTCCACTTT.

The rearrangement links TRBV7-9 to TRBJ2-1; TRBD2 matches 11 bases. The CDR3 has 15 residues. Germline V gene lookup returns CDR1 SEHNR and CDR2 FQNEAQ (reference sequence). J lost 5 bases, V lost 3 bases, and 3 bases had no gene match. CDR3 DNA sequence: TGTGCCAGCAGCTTCTTACTAGCGGGGGACAATGAGCAGTTCTTC. It encodes CASSFLLAGDNEQFF.

This chain joins TRBV6-2 or TRBV6-3 and TRBJ2-3; the match to TRBD2 covers 7 bases. CDR1 and CDR2 from the germline V gene are MNHEY and SVGEGT. There are 18 residues in the CDR3. Germline trimming cut 2 bases from V and 5 bases from J; bases unmatched to any gene: 16. The CDR3 protein is CASSYPLYAGEREDTQYF. The CDR3 bases are TGTGCCAGCAGTTACCCCCTTTATGCGGGGGAGAGGGAAGATACGCAGTATTTT.

The chain carries TRBV6-1 and TRBJ2-3; tentatively, D is TRBD1 (5 bases). CDR1 is MNHNS and CDR2 is SASEGT in the germline V gene. Trimming pared 5 bases from V and 4 bases from J, leaving 19 bases between. The CDR3 is made up of 16 amino acids. In nucleotides, the CDR3 is TGTGCCAGCAGTCAACAGGTTGCAACGGGTGCAGATACGCAGTATTTT. Encoded protein: CASSQQVATGADTQYF.

In DNA form, the CDR3 reads TGTGCCATAACGACAGGGGAAGCCTACAATGAGCAGTTCTTC. Its protein is CAITTGEAYNEQFF. The J gene is TRBJ2-1, the V gene TRBV6-1; 8 bases line up with TRBD1. There are 14 residues in the CDR3. The germline V gene encodes CDR1 MNHNS and CDR2 SASEGT. V lost 10 bases to trimming and J lost 2 bases; unmatched junction nucleotides: 7.

This rearrangement joins TRBV5-1 to TRBJ2-5; 9 bases agree with TRBD2. Germline assignment: CDR1 SGHRS and CDR2 YFSETQ. The trim removed 2 bases at V and 11 bases at J, leaving 13 bases unmatched. This CDR3 contains 15 residues. CDR3 sequence: CASSLVAGEPNEQYF. In nucleotides, the CDR3 is TGCGCCAGCAGCTTAGTAGCGGGAGAACCCAATGAGCAGTACTTC.

The V call is TRBV20-1, the J call TRBJ2-1; D is tentatively TRBD1 or TRBD2 (5 bases each). Trimming stripped 5 bases from V and 6 bases from J, with 23 bases between. The CDR3 runs to 16 residues. From germline, CDR1 is DFQATT and CDR2 SNEGSKA (reference sequence). Here the CDR3 DNA reads TGCAGTGCTGACCAACCCTCGGGACGGGGACCCAATGAGCAGTTCTTC. This translates into CSADQPSGRGPNEQFF.

As for this clonotype: An end of the junction differs from the germline gene, which may be a read error. The J gene is TRBJ2-4, the V gene TRBV18; perhaps TRBD1 as D (7 bases). The J call may be in error: the DNA end matches TRBJ2-7 better. Germline lookup yields CDR1 KGHSH and CDR2 LQKENI. The CDR3 is 15 amino acids. The CDR3 DNA sequence: TGCGCCAGCTCACCCTTGACAGGGACTGCCTACGAGCAGTACTTC. Translation: CASSPLTGTAYEQYF.

This chain connects TRBV20-1 to TRBJ2-7; 11 bases agree with TRBD2. The germline CDR1 and CDR2 sequences are DFQATT and SNEGSKA (reference sequence). Germline trimming cut 7 bases from V and 0 bases from J; bases unmatched to any gene: 5. The CDR3 spans 14 residues. CDR3 sequence: CSGYSGGASYEQYF. As DNA, the CDR3 is TGCAGTGGATATAGCGGGGGGGCCTCCTACGAGCAGTACTTC.

The gene calls are TRBV4-1 and TRBJ2-5, with D possibly TRBD1 on 6 matching bases. The germline CDR1 and CDR2 sequences are MGHRA and YSYEKL. Trimming left V 3 bases short and J 0 bases short, with 20 bases between. This CDR3 is built from 18 residues. The chain's CDR3 is CASSQSPRGQKYQETQYF. Here the CDR3 DNA reads TGCGCCAGCAGCCAGTCACCCCGGGGACAAAAATACCAAGAGACCCAGTACTTC.

The genes are TRBV25-1 and TRBJ2-7; no clear D gene. This CDR3 contains 14 residues. Germline values: CDR1 MGHDK, CDR2 SYGVNS. With 4 bases removed from V and 4 bases from J, the gap between germline ends came to 14 bases. In nucleotides, the CDR3 is TGTGCCAGCAGTGTTCCGGGCCCCGGGTACGAGCAGTACTTC. Its translation is CASSVPGPGYEQYF.

The chain uses TRBV29-1 and TRBJ2-5; D is ambiguous. Germline V gene lookup returns CDR1 SQVTM and CDR2 ANQGSEA. The CDR3 contains 16 residues. Between the trimmed V and J ends, which lost 7 bases and 11 bases, there was a span of 32 bases. The CDR3 DNA reads TGCAGCGCGAGGACGGTTTTGGACGTGGGATTAAATGAGCAGTACTTC. It specifies CSARTVLDVGLNEQYF. The full variable domain, completed using reference TRBV29-1 and TRBJ2-5, is SAVISQKPSRDICQRGTSLTIQCQVDSQVTMMFWYRQQPGQSLTLIATANQGSEATYESGFVIDKFPISRPNLTFSTLTVSNMSPEDSSIYLCSARTVLDVGLNEQYFGPGTRLLVL.

This clonotype appeared once. The V and J genes are TRBV7-6 and TRBJ2-1, with a tentative D call TRBD1 (5 bases). From germline, CDR1 is SGHVS and CDR2 FNYEAQ. V gave up 4 bases and J gave up 9 bases, with 13 bases separating them. CDR3 length: 13 amino acids. The CDR3 spells CASSSVGASEQFF. The CDR3, as DNA: TGTGCCAGCAGCTCAGTAGGGGCCTCTGAGCAGTTCTTC.

The V call is TRBV6-7, the J call TRBJ2-1; D not certain. TRBV6-7 is an open reading frame whose function is uncertain. The CDR3 contains 11 residues. V was pared by 6 bases and J by 8 bases, with 8 bases between. The CDR3 nucleotides are TGTGCCAGCAGGCTAGTGTATGAGCAGTTCTTC. This gives the protein CASRLVYEQFF.

The chain has TRBV9 and TRBJ2-1; a weak D match, TRBD2 (5 bases). V gave up 0 bases and J gave up 4 bases, with 5 bases separating them. The CDR3 sequence is 13 residues long. Germline V gene lookup returns CDR1 SGDLS and CDR2 YYNGEE. CDR3 coding DNA: TGTGCCAGCAGCGTAGCGGGGTACAATGAGCAGTTCTTC. Protein: CASSVAGYNEQFF.

CDR3 sequence reads: CASSEFSGQGVQPQHF. In nucleotides, the CDR3 is TGTGCCAGCAGTGAGTTCTCGGGACAGGGCGTTCAGCCCCAGCATTTT. The chain recombines TRBV25-1 with TRBJ1-5; the match to TRBD1 covers 9 bases. Losses at the gene ends were 3 bases for V and 6 bases for J; bases not matched to a gene: 9. CDR1 is MGHDK, CDR2 SYGVNS, per germline. The CDR3 has 16 amino acids.

The chain links TRBV6-5 to TRBJ2-7, with D perhaps TRBD2 (6 bases). CDR1 and CDR2 (germline): MNHEY, SVGAGI. This CDR3 region has 15 residues. V gave up 7 bases and J gave up 0 bases, with 16 bases separating them. CDR3 in DNA: TGTGCCAGCACCCGGGTCCGGGGGAGCTCCTACGAGCAGTACTTC. It codes for CASTRVRGSSYEQYF.

This chain uses TRBV29-1 with TRBJ2-3, with 8 bases identical to TRBD2. The CDR3 totals 17 residues. The V and J ends lost 0 bases and 1 base, in that order; junction bases with no gene match: 9. Per the germline V gene, CDR1 is SQVTM and CDR2 is ANQGSEA. For the CDR3, the DNA is TGCAGCGTTGAAGATCCAGTGCTAGCGGGCGGCACAGATACGCAGTATTTT. This translates into CSVEDPVLAGGTDTQYF.

The chain is built from TRBV5-1 and TRBJ1-5; the D is unclear. Trimming shortened V by 0 bases and J by 7 bases, and 8 bases separated the two germline ends. The CDR3 has 13 residues. Germline loops: CDR1 SGHRS, CDR2 YFSETQ. CDR3 residues: CASSLVIGQPQHF. In nucleotides, the CDR3 is TGCGCCAGCAGCTTGGTTATCGGACAGCCCCAGCATTTT.